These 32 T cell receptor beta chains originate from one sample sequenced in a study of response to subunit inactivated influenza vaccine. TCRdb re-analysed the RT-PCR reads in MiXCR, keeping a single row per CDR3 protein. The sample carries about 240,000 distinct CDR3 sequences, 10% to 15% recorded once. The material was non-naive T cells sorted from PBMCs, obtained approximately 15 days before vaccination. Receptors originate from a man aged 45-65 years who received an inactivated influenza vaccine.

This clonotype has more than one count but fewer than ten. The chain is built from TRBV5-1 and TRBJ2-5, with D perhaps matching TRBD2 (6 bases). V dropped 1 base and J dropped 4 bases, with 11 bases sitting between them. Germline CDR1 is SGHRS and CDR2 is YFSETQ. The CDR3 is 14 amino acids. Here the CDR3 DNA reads TGCGCCAGCAGCTTGATCGGGGGAGGAGAGACCCAGTACTTC. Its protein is CASSLIGGGETQYF.

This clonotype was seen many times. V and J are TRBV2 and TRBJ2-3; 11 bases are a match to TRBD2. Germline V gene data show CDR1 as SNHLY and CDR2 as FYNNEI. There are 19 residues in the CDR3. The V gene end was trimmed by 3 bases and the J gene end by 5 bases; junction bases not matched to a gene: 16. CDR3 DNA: TGTGCCAGCAGTGACCCGGGACTAGCGGTTCTCCTACGACGAGATACGCAGTATTTT. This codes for CASSDPGLAVLLRRDTQYF.

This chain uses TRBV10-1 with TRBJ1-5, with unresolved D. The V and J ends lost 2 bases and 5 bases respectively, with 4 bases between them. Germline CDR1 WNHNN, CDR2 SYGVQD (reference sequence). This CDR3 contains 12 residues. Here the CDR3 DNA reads TGCGCCAGCAGTGAGGATTATCAGCCCCAGCATTTT. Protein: CASSEDYQPQHF.

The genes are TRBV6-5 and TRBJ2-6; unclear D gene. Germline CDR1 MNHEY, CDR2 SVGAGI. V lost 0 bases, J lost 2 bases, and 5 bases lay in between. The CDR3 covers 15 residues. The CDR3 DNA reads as TGTGCCAGCAGTTACTCGAACACTGGGGCCAACGTCCTGACTTTC. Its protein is CASSYSNTGANVLTF.

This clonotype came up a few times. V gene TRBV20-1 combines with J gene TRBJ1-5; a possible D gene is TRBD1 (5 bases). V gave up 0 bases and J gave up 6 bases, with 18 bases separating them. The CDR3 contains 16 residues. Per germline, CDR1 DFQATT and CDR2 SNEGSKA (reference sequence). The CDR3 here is CSARDSWRGGIQPQHF. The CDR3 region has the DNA TGCAGTGCTAGAGATAGTTGGAGGGGAGGAATTCAGCCCCAGCATTTT.

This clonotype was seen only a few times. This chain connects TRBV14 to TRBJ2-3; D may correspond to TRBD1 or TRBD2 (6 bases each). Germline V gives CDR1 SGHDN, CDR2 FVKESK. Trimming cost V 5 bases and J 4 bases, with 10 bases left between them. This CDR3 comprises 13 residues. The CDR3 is CASSFRGADTQYF. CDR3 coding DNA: TGTGCCAGCAGCTTTAGGGGGGCAGATACGCAGTATTTT.

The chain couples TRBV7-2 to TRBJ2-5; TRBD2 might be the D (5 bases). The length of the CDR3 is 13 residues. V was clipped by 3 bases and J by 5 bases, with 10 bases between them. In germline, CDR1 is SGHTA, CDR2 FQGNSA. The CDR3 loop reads CASSFGLGETQYF. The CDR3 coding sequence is TGTGCCAGCAGCTTCGGACTTGGGGAGACCCAGTACTTC.

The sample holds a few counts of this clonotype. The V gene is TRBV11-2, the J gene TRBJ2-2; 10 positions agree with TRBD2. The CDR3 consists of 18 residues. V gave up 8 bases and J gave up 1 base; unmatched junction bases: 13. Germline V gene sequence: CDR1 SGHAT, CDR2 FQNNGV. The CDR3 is CASGGPATSGRNTGELFF. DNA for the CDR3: TGTGCCAGCGGCGGGCCGGCGACTAGCGGGCGGAACACCGGGGAGCTGTTTTTT.

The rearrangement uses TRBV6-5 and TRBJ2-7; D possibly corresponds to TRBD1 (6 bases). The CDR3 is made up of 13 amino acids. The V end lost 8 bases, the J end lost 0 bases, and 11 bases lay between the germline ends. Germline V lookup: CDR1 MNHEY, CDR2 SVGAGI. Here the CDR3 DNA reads TGTGCCAGCGTTAGGACAGACTCCTACGAGCAGTACTTC. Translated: CASVRTDSYEQYF.

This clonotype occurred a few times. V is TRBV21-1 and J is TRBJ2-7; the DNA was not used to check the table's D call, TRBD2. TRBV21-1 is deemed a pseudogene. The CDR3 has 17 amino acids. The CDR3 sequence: CASSKGRGLAGFYEQYF. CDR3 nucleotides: TGTGCCAGCAGCAAAGGCCGTGGGCTAGCGGGGTTCTACGAGCAGTACTTC.

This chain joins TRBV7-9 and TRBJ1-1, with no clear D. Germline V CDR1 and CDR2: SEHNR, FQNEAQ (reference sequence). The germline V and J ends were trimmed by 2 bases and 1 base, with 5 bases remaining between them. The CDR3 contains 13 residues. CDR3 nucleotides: TGTGCCAGCAGCTTACACCCGAACACTGAAGCTTTCTTT. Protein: CASSLHPNTEAFF.

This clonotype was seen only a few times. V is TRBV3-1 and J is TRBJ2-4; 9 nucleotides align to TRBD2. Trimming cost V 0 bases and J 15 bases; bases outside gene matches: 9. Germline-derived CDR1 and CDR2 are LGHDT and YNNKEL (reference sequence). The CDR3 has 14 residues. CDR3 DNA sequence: TGTGCCAGCAGCCAAGATATCAGCCTAGCGGGGTTGTACTTC. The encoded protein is CASSQDISLAGLYF. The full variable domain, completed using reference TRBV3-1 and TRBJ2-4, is DTAVSQTPKYLVTQMGNDKSIKCEQNLGHDTMYWYKQDSKKFLKIMFSYNNKELIINETVPNRFSPKSPDKAHLNLHINSLELGDSAVYFCASSQDISLAGLYFGAGTRLSVL.

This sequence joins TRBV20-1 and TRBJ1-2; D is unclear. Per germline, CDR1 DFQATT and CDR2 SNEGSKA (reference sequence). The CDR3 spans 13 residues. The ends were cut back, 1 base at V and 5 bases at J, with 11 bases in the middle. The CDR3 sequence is CSARAGPVYGYTF. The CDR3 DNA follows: TGCAGTGCTAGAGCGGGTCCTGTTTATGGCTACACCTTC.

The CDR3 bases are TGTGCCAGCAGCTTCGGAGGGAACTGGAACACTGAAGCTTTCTTT. Amino acid sequence: CASSFGGNWNTEAFF. The V call is TRBV5-5, the J call TRBJ1-1; D gene ambiguous. Trimming stripped 2 bases from V and 1 base from J, with 12 bases between. The CDR3 has 15 amino acids. CDR1 is SGHKS and CDR2 is YYEKEE in the germline V gene (reference sequence).

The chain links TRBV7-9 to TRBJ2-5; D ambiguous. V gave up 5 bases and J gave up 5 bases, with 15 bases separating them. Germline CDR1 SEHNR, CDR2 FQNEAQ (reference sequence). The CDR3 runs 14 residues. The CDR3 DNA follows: TGTGCCAGCAGCCCTTACATGGGAAAGGAGACCCAGTACTTC. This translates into CASSPYMGKETQYF.

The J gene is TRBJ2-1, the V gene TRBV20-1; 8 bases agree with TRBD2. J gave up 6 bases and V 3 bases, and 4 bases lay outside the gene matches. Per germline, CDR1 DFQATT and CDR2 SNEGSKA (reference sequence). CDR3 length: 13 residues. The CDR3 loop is CSASGGALNEQFF. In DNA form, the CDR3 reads TGCAGTGCTAGCGGGGGGGCCCTCAATGAGCAGTTCTTC.

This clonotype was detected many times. For the CDR3, the DNA is TGTGCCAGCAGGATACTCGGGACAAACTACAATGAGCAGTTCTTC. It specifies CASRILGTNYNEQFF. The chain employs TRBV28 and TRBJ2-1; maybe TRBD1 (6 bases). V was shortened by 6 bases and J by 3 bases, with 15 bases between the two germline ends. This CDR3 is built from 15 residues. Per the germline V gene, CDR1 is MDHEN and CDR2 is SYDVKM.

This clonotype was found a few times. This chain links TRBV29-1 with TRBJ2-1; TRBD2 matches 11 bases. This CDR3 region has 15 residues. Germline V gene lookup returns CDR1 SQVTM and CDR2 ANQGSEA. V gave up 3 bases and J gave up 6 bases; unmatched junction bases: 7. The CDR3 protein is CSVEPFSGGGNEQFF. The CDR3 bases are TGCAGCGTTGAGCCCTTTAGCGGGGGGGGCAATGAGCAGTTCTTC.

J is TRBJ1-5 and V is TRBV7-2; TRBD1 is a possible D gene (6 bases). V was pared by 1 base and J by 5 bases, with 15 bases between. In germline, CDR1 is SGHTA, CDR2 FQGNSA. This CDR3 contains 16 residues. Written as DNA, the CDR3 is TGTGCCAGCAGCTTAGTAGGGACACAGATCGATCAGCCCCAGCATTTT. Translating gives CASSLVGTQIDQPQHF. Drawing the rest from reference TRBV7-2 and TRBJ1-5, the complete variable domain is GAGVSQSPSNKVTEKGKDVELRCDPISGHTALYWYRQSLGQGLEFLIYFQGNSAPDKSGLPSDRFSAERTGGSVSTLTIQRTQQEDSAVYLCASSLVGTQIDQPQHFGDGTRLSIL.

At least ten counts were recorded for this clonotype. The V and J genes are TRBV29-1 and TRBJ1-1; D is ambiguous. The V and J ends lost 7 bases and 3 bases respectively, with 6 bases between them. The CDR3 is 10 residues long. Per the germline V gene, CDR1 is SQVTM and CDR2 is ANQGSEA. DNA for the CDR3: TGCAGCGCGGGAGACACTGAAGCTTTCTTT. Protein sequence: CSAGDTEAFF.

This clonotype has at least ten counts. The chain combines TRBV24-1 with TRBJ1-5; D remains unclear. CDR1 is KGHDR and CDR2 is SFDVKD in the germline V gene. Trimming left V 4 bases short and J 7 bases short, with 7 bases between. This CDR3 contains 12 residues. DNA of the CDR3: TGTGCCACCAGTGACGGGGTCCAGCCCCAGCATTTT. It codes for CATSDGVQPQHF.

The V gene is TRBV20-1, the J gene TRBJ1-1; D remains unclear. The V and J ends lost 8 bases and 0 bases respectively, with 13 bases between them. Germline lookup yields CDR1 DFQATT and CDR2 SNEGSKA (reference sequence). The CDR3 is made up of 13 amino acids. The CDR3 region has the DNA TGCAGTCCAAGCGATGGCATGAACACTGAAGCTTTCTTT. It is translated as CSPSDGMNTEAFF.

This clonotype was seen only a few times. The DNA of the CDR3 is TGTGCCAGCAGCGTGACAGGGAGGACTGAAGCTTTCTTT. It translates to CASSVTGRTEAFF. V and J are TRBV28 and TRBJ1-1, with TRBD1 matching over 7 bases. V was clipped by 6 bases and J by 5 bases; unmatched bases: 6. There are 13 residues in the CDR3. Germline loops: CDR1 MDHEN, CDR2 SYDVKM.

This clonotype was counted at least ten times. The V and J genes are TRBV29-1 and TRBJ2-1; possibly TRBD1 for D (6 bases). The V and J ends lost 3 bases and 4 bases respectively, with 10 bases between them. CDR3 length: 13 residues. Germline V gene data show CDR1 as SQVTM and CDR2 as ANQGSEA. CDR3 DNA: TGCAGCGTTGACCCGACAGGTTACAATGAGCAGTTCTTC. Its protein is CSVDPTGYNEQFF.

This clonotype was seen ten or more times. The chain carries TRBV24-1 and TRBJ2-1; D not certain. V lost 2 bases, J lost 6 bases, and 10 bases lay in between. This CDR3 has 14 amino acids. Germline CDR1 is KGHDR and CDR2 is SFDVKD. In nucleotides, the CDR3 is TGTGCCACCAGTGATTCTTTCAGAGGCAATGAGCAGTTCTTC. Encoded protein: CATSDSFRGNEQFF.

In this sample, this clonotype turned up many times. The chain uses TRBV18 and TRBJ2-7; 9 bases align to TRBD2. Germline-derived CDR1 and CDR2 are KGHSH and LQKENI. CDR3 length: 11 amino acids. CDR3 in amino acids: CASGSFYEQYF. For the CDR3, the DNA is TGTGCTAGCGGGAGTTTCTACGAGCAGTACTTC.

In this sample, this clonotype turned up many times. The CDR3 nucleotides read TGTGCCAGCAGTTTAGGCCCACTAGCGGGAAGTAGCTACGAGCAGTACTTC. Translating gives CASSLGPLAGSSYEQYF. This chain links TRBV12-3 or TRBV12-4 with TRBJ2-7, with 10 bases fitting TRBD2. The CDR3 is 17 amino acids. The trim removed 1 base at V and 3 bases at J, leaving 9 bases unmatched.

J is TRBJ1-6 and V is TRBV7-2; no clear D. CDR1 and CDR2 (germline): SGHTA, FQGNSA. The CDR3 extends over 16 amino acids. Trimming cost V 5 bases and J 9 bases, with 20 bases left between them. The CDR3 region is CASSKDGSAPGSPLHF. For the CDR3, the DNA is TGTGCCAGCAGCAAAGATGGGTCCGCGCCTGGTTCACCCCTCCACTTT.

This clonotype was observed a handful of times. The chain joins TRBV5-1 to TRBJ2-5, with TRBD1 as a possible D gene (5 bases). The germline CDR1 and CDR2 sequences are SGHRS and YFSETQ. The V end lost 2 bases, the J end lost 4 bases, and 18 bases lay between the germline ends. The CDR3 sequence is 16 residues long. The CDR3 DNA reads TGCGCCAGCAGCTTAACAGGTTCCACCGTCGGAGAGACCCAGTACTTC. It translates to CASSLTGSTVGETQYF.

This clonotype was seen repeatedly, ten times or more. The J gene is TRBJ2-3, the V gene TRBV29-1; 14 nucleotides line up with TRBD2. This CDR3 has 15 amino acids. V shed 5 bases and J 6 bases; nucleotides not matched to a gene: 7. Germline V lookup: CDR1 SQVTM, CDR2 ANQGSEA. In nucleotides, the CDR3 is TGCAGCGTTCGTTCCGGGACTAGCGGGGGCGATACGCAGTATTTT. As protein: CSVRSGTSGGDTQYF.

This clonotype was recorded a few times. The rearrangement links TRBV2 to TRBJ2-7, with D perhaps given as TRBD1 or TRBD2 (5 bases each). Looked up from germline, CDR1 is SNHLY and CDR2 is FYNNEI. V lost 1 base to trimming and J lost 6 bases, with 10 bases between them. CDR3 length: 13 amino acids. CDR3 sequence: CASSEEGRSEQYF. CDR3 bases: TGTGCCAGCAGTGAAGAGGGACGGAGCGAGCAGTACTTC.

The CDR3 is CASSQDPRAKYEQYF. CDR3 DNA sequence: TGTGCCAGCAGCCAAGATCCCAGGGCGAAGTACGAGCAGTACTTC. This rearrangement joins TRBV4-2 to TRBJ2-7, with D possibly being TRBD1 (5 bases). Germline CDR1 LGHNA, CDR2 YNFKEQ. The V end was cut by 0 bases, the J end by 4 bases, with 13 bases between. The CDR3 length is 15 residues.